This record covers a single T cell receptor (beta chain). Per germline, CDR1 MNHNS and CDR2 SASEGT. CDR3 size: 16 residues. V dropped 2 bases and J dropped 2; count of bases not matched to a gene: 8. The method was immunoSEQ multiplex PCR; TCRdb's version includes in-frame clones alone and lacks a portion of them. Found here are a few hundred thousand clones, around 85% of them singletons; the top ten hold approximately 8.3%. The cohort comprised adults aged about 18 to 100 years residing in approximately 25 US areas. The source of the sample is a study of blood T cell repertoires in COVID-19. At the level of the study: Acute and convalescent COVID-19 specimens originated in the United States, Italy and Spain.

The genes are TRBV6-1 and TRBJ2-7; 8 nucleotides agree with TRBD2. This TCR was sampled from a woman aged 55-69 years who had recovered from COVID-19. Sequences were obtained from PBMCs or T cells enriched from blood (not recorded which). The CDR3 sequence: CASSEFGGVAAYEQYF. The CDR3 DNA reads TGTGCCAGCAGTGAATTCGGGGGGGTCGCAGCCTACGAGCAGTACTTC.